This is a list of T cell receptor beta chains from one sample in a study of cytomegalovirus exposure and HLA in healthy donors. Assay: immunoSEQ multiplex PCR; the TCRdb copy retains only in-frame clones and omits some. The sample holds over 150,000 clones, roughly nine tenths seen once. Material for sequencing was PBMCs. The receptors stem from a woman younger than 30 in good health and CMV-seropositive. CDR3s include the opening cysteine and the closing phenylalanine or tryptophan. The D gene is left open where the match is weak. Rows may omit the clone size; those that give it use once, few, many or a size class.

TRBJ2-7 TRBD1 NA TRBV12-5 CASGLGDAGQGRSTSYEQYF TGTGCTAGTGGTTTGGGGGACGCTGGACAGGGTCGCTCAACCTCCTACGAGCAGTACTTC
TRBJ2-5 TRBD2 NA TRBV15 CATSPGGQETQYF TGTGCCACCAGCCCGGGAGGCCAAGAGACCCAGTACTTC
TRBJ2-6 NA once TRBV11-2 CASSLIAAEPFPGANVLTF TGTGCCAGCAGCTTGATTGCGGCAGAGCCTTTCCCTGGGGCCAACGTCCTGACTTTC
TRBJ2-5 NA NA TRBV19 CASSTPSARTQETQYF TGTGCCAGTAGTACCCCCTCGGCCAGGACTCAAGAGACCCAGTACTTC
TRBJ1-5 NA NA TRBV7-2 CASSLGTISNQPQHF TGTGCCAGCAGCTTAGGGACAATTAGCAATCAGCCCCAGCATTTT
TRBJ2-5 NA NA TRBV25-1 CASSVGGAGETQYF TGTGCCAGCAGTGTAGGGGGGGCGGGAGAGACCCAGTACTTC
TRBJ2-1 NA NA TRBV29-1 CSAHPRLVNEQFF TGCAGCGCGCACCCCCGACTAGTAAATGAGCAGTTCTTC
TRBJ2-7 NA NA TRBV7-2 CASSLGGRAYEQYF TGTGCCAGCAGCTTAGGAGGCAGGGCCTACGAGCAGTACTTC
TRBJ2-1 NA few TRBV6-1 CASSENRAPNGEQFF TGTGCCAGCAGTGAAAACAGGGCTCCCAACGGTGAGCAGTTCTTC
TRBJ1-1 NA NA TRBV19 CASMAGGQSTEAFF TGTGCCAGTATGGCGGGGGGGCAGAGCACTGAAGCTTTCTTT
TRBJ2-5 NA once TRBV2 CASRESQETQYF TGTGCCAGCAGGGAGAGCCAAGAGACCCAGTACTTC
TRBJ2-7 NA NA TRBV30 CAWSPPVWGAMGYEQYF TGTGCCTGGAGTCCGCCTGTGTGGGGAGCAATGGGGTACGAGCAGTACTTC
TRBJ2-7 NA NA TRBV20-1 CSAKTGYEQYF TGCAGTGCTAAAACTGGTTACGAGCAGTACTTC
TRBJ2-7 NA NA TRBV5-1 CASSFPEAGVGYEQYF TGCGCCAGCAGCTTCCCCGAGGCAGGGGTCGGCTACGAGCAGTACTTC
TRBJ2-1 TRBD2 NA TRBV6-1 CASSGQLAGGRDEQFF TGTGCCAGCAGTGGTCAACTAGCGGGGGGGAGGGATGAGCAGTTCTTC
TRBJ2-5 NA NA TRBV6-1 CASFGGRVKETQYF TGTGCCAGCTTTGGGGGCAGGGTTAAAGAGACCCAGTACTTC
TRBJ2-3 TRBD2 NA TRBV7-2 CASSSTKLAGVTDTQYF TGTGCCAGCAGCTCCACGAAACTAGCGGGAGTGACAGATACGCAGTATTTT
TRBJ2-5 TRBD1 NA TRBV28 CASSRGLQETQYF TGTGCCAGCAGCAGGGGGCTACAAGAGACCCAGTACTTC
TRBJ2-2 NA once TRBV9 CASSPSGAGPGELFF TGTGCCAGCAGCCCTTCGGGAGCCGGCCCCGGGGAGCTGTTTTTT
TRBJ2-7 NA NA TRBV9 CASSVGWGPSYEQYF TGTGCCAGCAGCGTAGGCTGGGGGCCCTCCTACGAGCAGTACTTC
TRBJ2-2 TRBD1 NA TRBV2 CASRAGPSTGAGNTGELFF TGTGCCAGCAGGGCGGGCCCGTCGACAGGGGCGGGGAACACCGGGGAGCTGTTTTTT
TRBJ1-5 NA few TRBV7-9 CASSPLGVRQPQHF TGTGCCAGCAGCCCGCTGGGCGTGAGACAGCCCCAGCATTTT
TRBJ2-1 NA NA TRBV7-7 CASSFRRGPGNEQFF TGTGCCAGCAGCTTCCGGCGGGGGCCAGGGAATGAGCAGTTCTTC
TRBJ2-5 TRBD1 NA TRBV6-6 CASSSGTGQETQYF TGTGCCAGCAGCTCCGGGACAGGCCAAGAGACCCAGTACTTC
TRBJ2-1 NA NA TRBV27 CASSFQRAKYNEQFF TGTGCCAGCAGTTTTCAGCGGGCTAAATACAATGAGCAGTTCTTC
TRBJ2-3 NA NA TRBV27 CASSLFSGSTDTQYF TGTGCCAGCAGTTTATTTTCGGGGAGCACAGATACGCAGTATTTT
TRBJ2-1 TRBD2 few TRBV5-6 CASSLALRGAYNEQFF TGTGCCAGCAGCTTGGCCCTGCGGGGGGCGTACAATGAGCAGTTCTTC
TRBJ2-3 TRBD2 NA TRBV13 CASSLSGGATDTQYF TGTGCCAGCAGCTTAAGCGGGGGGGCCACAGATACGCAGTATTTT
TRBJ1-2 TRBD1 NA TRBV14 CASSQVQGADYGYTF TGTGCCAGCAGCCAAGTTCAGGGGGCGGACTATGGCTACACCTTC
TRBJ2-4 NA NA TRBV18 CASSPRDTVAKNIQYF TGTGCCAGCTCGCCTCGGGACACTGTAGCCAAAAACATTCAGTACTTC
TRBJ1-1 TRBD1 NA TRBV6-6 CASSYSKRQGGTEAFF TGTGCCAGCAGTTACTCGAAGCGACAGGGCGGAACTGAAGCTTTCTTT
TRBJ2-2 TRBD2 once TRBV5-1 CASSLGLSSGGSGELFF TGCGCCAGCAGCTTGGGTCTTTCTAGCGGGGGATCCGGGGAGCTGTTTTTT
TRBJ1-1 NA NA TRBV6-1 CASVFSQGEAFF TGTGCCAGCGTATTCTCACAGGGAGAAGCTTTCTTT
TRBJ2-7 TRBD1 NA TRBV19 CASSFGGTGMQYF TGTGCCAGTAGTTTTGGTGGGACAGGCATGCAGTACTTC
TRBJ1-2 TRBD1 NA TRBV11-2 CASSPQGVYYGYTF TGTGCCAGCAGCCCGCAGGGGGTCTACTATGGCTACACCTTC
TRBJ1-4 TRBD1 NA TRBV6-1 CASSGFRTGLRKLFF TGTGCCAGCAGTGGGTTTAGGACAGGGTTACGAAAACTGTTTTTT
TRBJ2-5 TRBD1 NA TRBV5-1 CASPGRNMDRGQETQYF TGCGCCAGCCCCGGCAGAAACATGGACAGGGGTCAAGAGACCCAGTACTTC
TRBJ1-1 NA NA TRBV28 CASTPQGSTEAFF TGTGCCAGCACCCCCCAGGGGAGCACTGAAGCTTTCTTT
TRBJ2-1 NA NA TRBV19 CASSTPRAGSYNEQFF TGTGCCAGTAGTACCCCCCGGGCGGGCTCCTACAATGAGCAGTTCTTC
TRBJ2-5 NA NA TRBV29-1 CSVVSAEIQETQYF TGCAGCGTTGTGAGTGCGGAGATCCAAGAGACCCAGTACTTC
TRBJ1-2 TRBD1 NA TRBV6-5 CASKAGTGPVLGYTF TGTGCCAGCAAAGCCGGGACAGGGCCTGTATTGGGCTACACCTTC
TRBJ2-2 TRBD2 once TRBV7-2 CASSWTSGANTGELFF TGTGCCAGCAGCTGGACTAGCGGGGCGAACACCGGGGAGCTGTTTTTT
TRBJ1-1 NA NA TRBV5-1 CASMTGGNTEAFF TGCGCCAGCATGACGGGGGGGAACACTGAAGCTTTCTTT
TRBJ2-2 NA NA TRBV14 CASSQHRFGVTGELFF TGTGCCAGCAGCCAACACAGGTTTGGGGTCACCGGGGAGCTGTTTTTT
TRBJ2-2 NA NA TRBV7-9 CASSLGGGTVNTGELFF TGTGCCAGCAGCTTAGGCGGGGGGACAGTTAACACCGGGGAGCTGTTTTTT
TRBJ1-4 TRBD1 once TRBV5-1 CASSRSPGQGATNEKLFF TGCGCCAGCAGCCGCTCGCCGGGACAGGGTGCAACTAATGAAAAACTGTTTTTT
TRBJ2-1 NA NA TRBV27 CASSPRVADNEQFF TGTGCCAGCAGTCCCCGAGTAGCCGATAATGAGCAGTTCTTC
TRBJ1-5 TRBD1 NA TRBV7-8 CASSLVGSDRGWNQPQHF TGTGCCAGCAGCTTAGTGGGATCGGACAGGGGGTGGAATCAGCCCCAGCATTTT
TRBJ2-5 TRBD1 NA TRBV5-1 CASSGTGAQETQYF TGCGCCAGCAGCGGGACAGGGGCGCAAGAGACCCAGTACTTC
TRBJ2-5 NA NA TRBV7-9 CASSPTSGGETQYF TGTGCCAGCAGCCCGACTAGTGGGGGAGAGACCCAGTACTTC
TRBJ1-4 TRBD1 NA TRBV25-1 CASSVTPQGAVEKLFF TGTGCCAGCAGTGTTACCCCGCAGGGGGCGGTTGAAAAACTGTTTTTT